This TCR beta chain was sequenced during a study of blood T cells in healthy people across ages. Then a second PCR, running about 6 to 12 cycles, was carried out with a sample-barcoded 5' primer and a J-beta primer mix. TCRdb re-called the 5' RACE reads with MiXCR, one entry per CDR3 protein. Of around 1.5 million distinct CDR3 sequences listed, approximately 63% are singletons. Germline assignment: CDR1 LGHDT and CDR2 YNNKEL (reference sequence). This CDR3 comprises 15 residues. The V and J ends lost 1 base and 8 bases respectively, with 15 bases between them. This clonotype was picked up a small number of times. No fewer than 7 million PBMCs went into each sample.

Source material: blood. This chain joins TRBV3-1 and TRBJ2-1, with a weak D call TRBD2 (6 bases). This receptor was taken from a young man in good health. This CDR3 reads CASSQVGTLVDEQFF. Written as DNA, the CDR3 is TGTGCCAGCAGCCAAGTGGGGACTCTGGTCGATGAGCAGTTCTTC.